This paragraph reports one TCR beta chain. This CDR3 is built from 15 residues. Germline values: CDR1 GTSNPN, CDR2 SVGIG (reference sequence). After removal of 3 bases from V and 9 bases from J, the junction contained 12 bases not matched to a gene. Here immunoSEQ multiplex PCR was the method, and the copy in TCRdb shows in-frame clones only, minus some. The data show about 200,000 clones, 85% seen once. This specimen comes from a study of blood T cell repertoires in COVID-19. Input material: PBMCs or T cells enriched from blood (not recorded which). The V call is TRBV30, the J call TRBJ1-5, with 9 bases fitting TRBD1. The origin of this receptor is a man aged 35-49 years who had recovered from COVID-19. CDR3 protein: CAWSEGTGRGGPQHF. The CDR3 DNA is TGTGCCTGGAGCGAGGGGACAGGGAGGGGAGGGCCCCAGCATTTT.